These 17 T cell receptor beta chains were sequenced from one sample in a study of blood T cell repertoires in COVID-19. Assay: immunoSEQ multiplex PCR; the TCRdb copy retains only in-frame clones and omits some. The table has fewer than 110,000 clones, almost 85% seen once. The sequencing input was peripheral blood. These TCRs come from a human donor in a cohort sampled during active COVID-19.

The chain recombines TRBV7-8 with TRBJ1-6; a weak D match, TRBD1 (6 bases). Trimming shortened V by 6 bases and J by 6 bases, and 15 bases separated the two germline ends. Germline lookup yields CDR1 SGHVS and CDR2 FQNEAQ. The CDR3 sequence is 15 residues long. In nucleotides, the CDR3 is TGTGCCAGCAGAGCCAACAGGGCGGGTAATTCACCCCTCCACTTT. Encoded protein: CASRANRAGNSPLHF.

The V call is TRBV5-8, the J call TRBJ1-5, with a tentative D call TRBD1 (5 bases). This CDR3 is built from 17 residues. Germline lookup yields CDR1 SGHTS and CDR2 YDEGEE. V dropped 0 bases and J dropped 0 bases, with 13 bases sitting between them. DNA for the CDR3: TGTGCCAGCAGCTTGGCCGTCCGGCAGGGTAGCAATCAGCCCCAGCATTTT. It yields the protein CASSLAVRQGSNQPQHF. The whole variable domain, remainder taken from reference TRBV5-8 and TRBJ1-5, is EAGVTQSPTHLIKTRGQQATLRCSPISGHTSVYWYQQALGLGLQFLLWYDEGEERNRGNFPPRFSGRQFPNYSSELNVNALELEDSALYLCASSLAVRQGSNQPQHFGDGTRLSIL.

This clone is a singleton in its sample. The chain employs TRBV6-5 and TRBJ1-4; 10 bases are shared with TRBD1. The CDR3 runs 15 residues. Germline V gives CDR1 MNHEY, CDR2 SVGAGI. Trimming cost V 2 bases and J 6 bases; bases outside gene matches: 3. The CDR3 reads CASSYTTGGDEKLFF. CDR3 bases: TGTGCCAGCAGTTACACGACAGGGGGCGATGAAAAACTGTTTTTT.

The chain couples TRBV13 to TRBJ1-2; perhaps TRBD1 as D (5 bases). Trimming pared 4 bases from V and 3 bases from J, leaving 15 bases between. This CDR3 region has 15 residues. Germline loops: CDR1 PRHDT, CDR2 FYEKMQ (reference sequence). CDR3 nucleotides: TGTGCCAGCAGCTCTCAGACAGATATTGACTATGGCTACACCTTC. This translates into CASSSQTDIDYGYTF.

In this sample, this clone turned up a few times. The gene calls are TRBV18 and TRBJ2-7; 8 bases agree with TRBD1. V was clipped by 3 bases and J by 5 bases; unmatched bases: 6. Per the germline V gene, CDR1 is KGHSH and CDR2 is LQKENI. The CDR3 is 14 amino acids. CDR3 sequence reads: CASSPTGVDHEQYV. The CDR3 nucleotides are TGTGCCAGCTCACCGACAGGGGTAGATCACGAGCAGTACGTC.

CDR3 coding DNA: TGCGCCAGCAGCAATACAGGGGGTCTGGTGACTAATGAAAAACTGTTTTTT. This gives the protein CASSNTGGLVTNEKLFF. The chain carries TRBV5-1 and TRBJ1-4, with 8 bases that match TRBD1. The trim removed 4 bases at V and 2 bases at J, leaving 10 bases unmatched. This CDR3 comprises 17 residues. CDR1 is SGHRS, CDR2 YFSETQ, per germline.

This clone turned up a few times. The rearrangement links TRBV10-2 to TRBJ1-1, with a possible D match to TRBD1 (5 bases). This CDR3 is built from 12 residues. The V gene lost 10 bases and the J gene lost 6 bases, with 15 bases spanning the gap. Germline V CDR1 and CDR2: WSHSY, SAAADI. CDR3 in DNA: TGCGCCATGGGGGATGGGGGGGCTGAAGCTTTCTTT. This encodes CAMGDGGAEAFF.

The chain employs TRBV5-6 and TRBJ2-7, with D perhaps matching TRBD2 (6 bases). Looked up from germline, CDR1 is SGHDT and CDR2 is YYEEEE. The CDR3 consists of 17 residues. Trimming cost V 4 bases and J 0 bases, with 20 bases left between them. The CDR3 region has the DNA TGTGCCAGCAGCCCGCAATCCGGGACTTTTAGCTCCTACGAGCAGTACGTC. Its protein product is CASSPQSGTFSSYEQYV.

The gene calls are TRBV5-6 and TRBJ2-7; 11 bases fit TRBD2. The CDR3 is 16 residues long. Trimming removed 3 bases from V and 0 bases from J; junction bases left unmatched: 5. The V gene's germline CDR1 is SGHDT and CDR2 YYEEEE. CDR3 loop: CASSYRGTSGSYEQYV. Written as DNA, the CDR3 is TGTGCCAGCAGCTATCGAGGGACTAGCGGCTCCTACGAGCAGTACGTC.

V is TRBV5-1 and J is TRBJ2-1; 10 bases agree with TRBD2. The trim removed 1 base at V and 8 bases at J, leaving 12 bases unmatched. Per germline, CDR1 SGHRS and CDR2 YFSETQ. The CDR3 has 17 amino acids. The CDR3 region has the DNA TGCGCCAGCAGCTTGTTACCTCTAGCGGGAGTCGGATATGAGCAGTTCTTC. Protein product: CASSLLPLAGVGYEQFF.

The chain is built from TRBV5-1 and TRBJ2-2; 7 bases agree with TRBD2. V lost 4 bases and J lost 8; bases outside the gene matches: 8. The CDR3 length is 14 residues. The germline V gene encodes CDR1 SGHRS and CDR2 YFSETQ. The CDR3: CASSNLLAVGELFF. DNA for the CDR3: TGCGCCAGCAGCAATCTCCTAGCGGTAGGGGAGCTGTTTTTT.

V usage is TRBV6-2 or TRBV6-3 and J usage is TRBJ1-5; 8 bases map to TRBD1. The CDR3 totals 15 residues. From germline, CDR1 is MNHEY and CDR2 SVGEGT. The V gene end was trimmed by 5 bases and the J gene end by 7 bases; junction bases not matched to a gene: 10. The DNA of the CDR3 is TGTGCCAGCAGTACCCCGACAGGGGTTGGGCAGCCCCAGCATTTT. This encodes CASSTPTGVGQPQHF.

The chain joins TRBV5-4 to TRBJ2-1; a possible D gene is TRBD2 (5 bases). V lost 3 bases and J lost 0, with 16 bases in between. The CDR3 is made up of 17 amino acids. CDR1 and CDR2 from the germline V gene are SGHNT and YYREEE (reference sequence). The CDR3 loop is CASSSLVSGSSYNEQFF. The CDR3 DNA reads as TGTGCCAGCAGCTCGTTAGTCTCGGGAAGCTCCTACAATGAGCAGTTCTTC.

The genes are TRBV27 and TRBJ2-2, with 11 nucleotides matching TRBD2. J was trimmed by 1 base and V by 4 bases; bases with no gene match: 14. The CDR3 contains 20 residues. The germline CDR1 and CDR2 sequences are MNHEY and SMNVEV (reference sequence). The CDR3 region has the DNA TGTGCCAGCAGTTCCAGGGGGACTAGCGGACTAACGATGAACACCGGGGAGCTGTTTTTT. Translated, it gives CASSSRGTSGLTMNTGELFF.

The chain carries TRBV7-2 and TRBJ2-2; 7 nucleotides match TRBD2. Losses at the gene ends were 0 bases for V and 6 bases for J; bases not matched to a gene: 10. CDR3 size: 17 residues. Germline CDR1 SGHTA, CDR2 FQGNSA. CDR3 bases: TGTGCCAGCAGCTTAGCGAGGCGGGAGAGGGGTTCCGGGGAGCTGTTTTTT. Protein: CASSLARRERGSGELFF.

The chain employs TRBV28 and TRBJ2-1, with 8 bases identical to TRBD2. The CDR3 runs 17 residues. Germline CDR1 MDHEN, CDR2 SYDVKM. After removal of 6 bases from V and 6 bases from J, the junction contained 16 bases not matched to a gene. The CDR3 loop is CASRSTAGTRIGNEQFF. CDR3 nucleotides: TGTGCCAGCAGGTCAACCGCCGGGACTAGAATTGGCAATGAGCAGTTCTTC.

J is TRBJ1-5 and V is TRBV19, with 9 nucleotides matching TRBD1. The CDR3 is made up of 14 amino acids. The germline V gene encodes CDR1 LNHDA and CDR2 SQIVND (reference sequence). V dropped 6 bases and J dropped 4; count of bases not matched to a gene: 4. DNA of the CDR3: TGTGCCAGTAGGAGGGACAGGGTGAATCAGCCCCAGCATTTT. This encodes CASRRDRVNQPQHF.